This record looks at one T cell receptor (beta chain) sequence and its context. The antigen is not known. The data were taken from a study of cytomegalovirus exposure and HLA in healthy donors. Study-wide results and limits: Earlier findings revealed that most TCR beta V segments proved productive either about 87% or about 30% of the time.

Primers for the PCR totalled 60 Vbeta and 13 Jbeta. This table comes from immunoSEQ multiplex PCR, and its TCRdb copy is limited to in-frame clones, with some not included. The profile covers 200,000 or so clones, with about 70% appearing a single time and 2.5% to 3% taken by the ten largest. The CDR3 is 16 amino acids. Per the germline V gene, CDR1 is ENHRY and CDR2 is SYGVKD. The junction had 5 bases not matched to a gene; V was cut back by 4 bases and J by 3 bases. The rearrangement links TRBV10-3 to TRBJ2-5, with 13 bases lining up with TRBD2. The source is a man in his forties or fifties in good health and CMV-seropositive. The sequenced sample was PBMCs. The CDR3 coding sequence is TGTGCCATCAGTGGAGGACTAGCGGGGGCCGAAGAGACCCAGTACTTC. Residues: CAISGGLAGAEETQYF.